These T cell receptor beta chains were read from a single sample in a study of T cell repertoires in cytomegalovirus infection. TCRdb re-called the reads through MiXCR, storing one row per CDR3 protein. The table includes hundreds of thousands of distinct CDR3 sequences, 20% to 25% detected once. The material sequenced was CD8+ T cells from PBMCs. All receptors derive from a human donor in good health (CMV status not recorded). Some clones in this sample may be carry-over from other donors' samples. The CDR3 runs from the conserved cysteine through the conserved F or W. Size values are once, few and many counts, or a class for expanded clones, and some rows have none.

j_gene	abundance	v_gene	CDR3aa
TRBJ2-3	.	TRBV28	CASSSPSRYTDTQYF
TRBJ2-7	few	TRBV7-9	CASSFGQRLTSYEQYF
TRBJ2-1	.	TRBV4-1	CASSQVGSAGNEQFF
TRBJ2-5	many	TRBV7-8	CASSSGAPAGETQYF
TRBJ2-5	few	TRBV28	CASSFPSGGRWTQYF
TRBJ2-5	few	TRBV4-1	CASSQDFGRGNLRGETQYF
TRBJ1-4	few	TRBV7-9	CASSSRTGSTNEKLFF
TRBJ2-1	few	TRBV29-1	CSVVAGVSNEQFF
TRBJ1-1	few	TRBV27	CASSFSAQFMEAFF
TRBJ1-4	.	TRBV28	CASSPSGGLGEKLFF
TRBJ2-1	.	TRBV7-9	CASSLHRGSEQFF
TRBJ1-1	many	TRBV7-6	CASSAQNTEAFF
TRBJ2-2	.	TRBV27	CASSSRGPIGELFF
TRBJ2-7	.	TRBV11-2	CASSLISGSPYEQYF
TRBJ2-1	many	TRBV7-2	CASSLDKGSYNEQFF
TRBJ1-1	many	TRBV6-1	CASSLTSPGPTEAFF
TRBJ1-2	.	TRBV28	CASSLGAGWRDYGYTF
TRBJ2-2	.	TRBV6-2/TRBV6-3	CASSRTDTGELFF
TRBJ1-1	.	TRBV4-3	CASSQEDRLNTEAFF
TRBJ2-3	few	TRBV19	CASSMWGLRADTQYF
TRBJ2-7	.	TRBV4-1	CASSQGETSGYEQYF
TRBJ2-3	few	TRBV2	CANAPTYPDTQYF
TRBJ2-2	many	TRBV7-2	CASSLEGTGTGELFF
TRBJ2-7	many	TRBV7-6	CASSWGQGASYEQYF
TRBJ2-3	.	TRBV3-1	CASSQALADRTDTQYF
TRBJ2-5	many	TRBV7-6	CASSPGKETQYF
TRBJ2-5	.	TRBV6-2/TRBV6-3	CASSTDLETQYF
TRBJ1-1	.	TRBV28	CASSFSMGTEAFF
TRBJ2-3	.	TRBV6-1	CASRSGTPSTDTQYF
TRBJ2-5	.	TRBV9	CASSAGTSGRETQYF
TRBJ2-1	many	TRBV2	CASPRRGYNEQFF
TRBJ2-1	many	TRBV7-9	CASSLAGRVWGNEQFF
TRBJ2-1	.	TRBV7-9	CASSLVPDRNEQFF
TRBJ2-5	few	TRBV25-1	CASSGWTSGGSKETQYF
TRBJ2-3	.	TRBV20-1	CSAPPDKSTDTQYF
TRBJ2-1	few	TRBV10-3	CAISESRSVSYNEQFF
TRBJ1-2	.	TRBV20-1	CSTYRRDSNYGYTF
TRBJ2-3	many	TRBV6-1	CASSEGQSLYRGDTQYF
TRBJ2-5	.	TRBV20-1	CSATGTSGGVYQETQYF
TRBJ2-7	few	TRBV5-1	CASSFGTTKSYEQYF
TRBJ1-6	once	TRBV6-2/TRBV6-3	CAGSPRTAAAYNSPLHF
TRBJ2-2	.	TRBV5-6	CASRWDRDTGELFF
TRBJ2-1	.	TRBV9	CASSSSGRDYNEQFF
TRBJ2-1	.	TRBV20-1	CSASAGLDIEQFF
TRBJ2-7	few	TRBV10-2	CASSESRPYEQYF
TRBJ2-6	many	TRBV7-8	CASSLVMGSGANVLTF
TRBJ2-5	few	TRBV28	CASSPGTGNFLETQYF
TRBJ1-6	once	TRBV28	CASNMIEEPLHF
TRBJ1-1	.	TRBV6-1	CASSYDSYTEAFF
TRBJ2-7	.	TRBV29-1	CSVEGPGQSYEQYF
TRBJ2-3	many	TRBV28	CASRTRLAGGPSHTDTQYF
TRBJ2-7	.	TRBV25-1	CASSSWGEYEQYF
TRBJ2-1	.	TRBV6-2/TRBV6-3	CASGWGVMYNEQFF
TRBJ2-7	few	TRBV15	CATSRDRGTYEQYF
TRBJ2-2	.	TRBV14	CASSQDFLGTGELFF
TRBJ1-2	few	TRBV19	CASSTGGAEGYTF
TRBJ2-3	.	TRBV27	CASSFEPHSDMDTQYF
TRBJ1-2	few	TRBV5-1	CASSPNPDTFNYGYTF
TRBJ1-5	few	TRBV2	CASSEGVGQGAYGSNQPQHF